One and the same sample provided the 30 T cell receptor beta chains below, sequenced in a study of CD8 T cells in Susac syndrome. After extraction with the RNeasy kit, roughly 0.45 to 1 ug of the RNA was reverse transcribed using random hexamers. TCRdb re-analysed the immunoSEQ multiplex PCR reads in MiXCR, keeping a single row per CDR3 protein. The sample has roughly 120,000 distinct CDR3 sequences, about 95% seen once; the top ten hold more than 0.075%. Sequenced material: CD4+ T cells from PBMCs. The receptors were sampled from a human donor in good health.

V and J are TRBV5-1 and TRBJ1-1; D unresolved. Germline V gene lookup returns CDR1 SGHRS and CDR2 YFSETQ. This CDR3 contains 14 residues. Trimming took off 3 bases at V and 1 base at J, with 10 bases between the two ends. CDR3 region: CASSSFVENTEAFF. For the CDR3, the DNA is TGCGCCAGCAGCTCCTTTGTGGAGAACACTGAAGCTTTCTTT. The full variable domain, its missing parts supplied by reference TRBV5-1 and TRBJ1-1, is KAGVTQTPRYLIKTRGQQVTLSCSPISGHRSVSWYQQTPGQGLQFLFEYFSETQRNKGNFPGRFSGRQFSNSRSEMNVSTLELGDSALYLCASSSFVENTEAFFGQGTRLTVV.

V is TRBV18 and J is TRBJ2-1; D gene unclear. Germline V lookup: CDR1 KGHSH, CDR2 LQKENI. This CDR3 has 16 residues. V gave up 2 bases and J gave up 0 bases, with 11 bases separating them. The CDR3 DNA is TGTGCCAGCTCACCAGTACGGGCGAGCTCCTACAATGAGCAGTTCTTC. Its translation: CASSPVRASSYNEQFF.

The chain recombines TRBV9 with TRBJ2-7; TRBD1 agrees at 7 bases. V lost 3 bases to trimming and J lost 3 bases; unmatched junction nucleotides: 9. This CDR3 has 15 residues. Germline V gene sequence: CDR1 SGDLS, CDR2 YYNGEE. The CDR3: CASSAGTEGYYEQYF. The CDR3 DNA sequence: TGTGCCAGCAGCGCCGGGACAGAAGGGTACTACGAGCAGTACTTC.

The chain uses TRBV29-1 and TRBJ2-1, with D tentatively TRBD2 (6 bases). Trimming left V 1 base short and J 7 bases short, with 14 bases between. The CDR3 loop spans 14 amino acids. Per germline, CDR1 SQVTM and CDR2 ANQGSEA. CDR3 DNA sequence: TGCAGCGTTGAAGTGCAGGGAGGAATTAATGAGCAGTTCTTC. It specifies CSVEVQGGINEQFF.

The V call is TRBV29-1, the J call TRBJ2-1, with a tentative D call TRBD2 (5 bases). V was shortened by 4 bases and J by 4 bases, with 8 bases between the two germline ends. This CDR3 has 12 residues. Germline CDR1 is SQVTM and CDR2 is ANQGSEA. Here the CDR3 reads CSVVGDYNEQFF. The CDR3 nucleotides are TGCAGCGTTGTCGGGGATTACAATGAGCAGTTCTTC.

The chain joins TRBV20-1 to TRBJ2-5, with TRBD2 identical over 10 bases. The junction had 6 bases not matched to a gene; V was cut back by 0 bases and J by 5 bases. The CDR3 spans 15 residues. Germline assignment: CDR1 DFQATT and CDR2 SNEGSKA (reference sequence). In nucleotides, the CDR3 is TGCAGTGCTAGAGATGGAGCGGGAGGGCCGGAGACCCAGTACTTC. It is translated as CSARDGAGGPETQYF.

The chain recombines TRBV6-5 with TRBJ2-7, with no clear D. The CDR3 totals 12 residues. V gave up 11 bases and J gave up 6 bases, with 17 bases separating them. The germline gives CDR1 MNHEY, CDR2 SVGAGI. DNA of the CDR3: TGTGCCTCGTCCCTAGGCCCCTCCGAGCAGTACTTC. Its translation is CASSLGPSEQYF.

The V gene is TRBV3-1, the J gene TRBJ2-6; tentatively, D is TRBD1 or TRBD2 (5 bases each). Germline lookup yields CDR1 LGHDT and CDR2 YNNKEL (reference sequence). V shed 0 bases and J shed 2 bases, with 5 bases lying between them. There are 15 residues in the CDR3. DNA of the CDR3: TGTGCCAGCAGCCAAGAGGGGGCTGGGGCCAACGTCCTGACTTTC. Amino acids: CASSQEGAGANVLTF.

The genes are TRBV20-1 and TRBJ1-1; D is perhaps TRBD1 (6 bases). The CDR3 has 16 residues. Germline V gene data show CDR1 as DFQATT and CDR2 as SNEGSKA (reference sequence). With 6 bases removed from V and 2 bases from J, the gap between germline ends came to 22 bases. The CDR3: CSAEKHLGTINTEAFF. The CDR3 nucleotides are TGCAGTGCAGAAAAACACCTGGGGACAATTAACACTGAAGCTTTCTTT.

The chain carries TRBV6-2 or TRBV6-3 and TRBJ2-1, with TRBD2 identical over 12 bases. CDR3 length: 15 residues. With V trimmed by 2 bases and J by 5 bases, 1 base remained unmatched. The germline V gene encodes CDR1 MNHEY and CDR2 SVGEGT. The CDR3 region is CASSYGLAGHNEQFF. The CDR3 nucleotides read TGTGCCAGCAGTTACGGACTAGCGGGGCACAATGAGCAGTTCTTC.

This chain links TRBV12-3 or TRBV12-4 with TRBJ2-1; D ambiguous. V dropped 1 base and J dropped 10 bases, with 11 bases sitting between them. CDR3 length: 13 residues. The CDR3 loop reads CASSLGASGEQFF. The CDR3 DNA reads TGTGCCAGCAGTTTAGGAGCTTCCGGGGAGCAGTTCTTC.

J is TRBJ2-5 and V is TRBV3-1; D gene uncertain. V shed 7 bases and J shed 2 bases, with 11 bases lying between them. Looked up from germline, CDR1 is LGHDT and CDR2 is YNNKEL (reference sequence). CDR3 length: 13 amino acids. The CDR3 loop reads CASTPPGQETQYF. The CDR3 DNA reads TGTGCCAGCACGCCCCCCGGACAAGAGACCCAGTACTTC.

The chain has TRBV20-1 and TRBJ1-5, with D unresolved. Between the trimmed V and J ends, which lost 3 bases and 6 bases, there was a span of 18 bases. Germline values: CDR1 DFQATT, CDR2 SNEGSKA (reference sequence). This CDR3 has 15 amino acids. CDR3 sequence: CSASPYGEGSQPQHF. In nucleotides, the CDR3 is TGCAGTGCTAGCCCGTACGGGGAAGGCAGTCAGCCCCAGCATTTT.

This chain links TRBV5-1 with TRBJ2-1, with unresolved D. The CDR3 is 12 residues long. The germline gives CDR1 SGHRS, CDR2 YFSETQ. V was pared by 4 bases and J by 6 bases, with 8 bases between. The CDR3 spells CASSEATNEQFF. In nucleotides, the CDR3 is TGCGCCAGCAGCGAAGCAACCAATGAGCAGTTCTTC. The whole variable domain, filled in from reference TRBV5-1 and TRBJ2-1, reads KAGVTQTPRYLIKTRGQQVTLSCSPISGHRSVSWYQQTPGQGLQFLFEYFSETQRNKGNFPGRFSGRQFSNSRSEMNVSTLELGDSALYLCASSEATNEQFFGPGTRLTVL.

CDR3 sequence (DNA): TGCAGTGCTAGTACCGGCAGGGGCAACTATGGCTACACCTTC. The encoded protein is CSASTGRGNYGYTF. The V gene is TRBV20-1, the J gene TRBJ1-2, with a possible D match to TRBD1 (6 bases). The length of the CDR3 is 14 residues. Trimming stripped 3 bases from V and 2 bases from J, with 13 bases between. In germline, CDR1 is DFQATT, CDR2 SNEGSKA (reference sequence).

The chain uses TRBV2 and TRBJ2-5; D is perhaps TRBD1 or TRBD2 (6 bases each). Germline assignment: CDR1 SNHLY and CDR2 FYNNEI. This CDR3 contains 15 residues. Trimming shortened V by 2 bases and J by 2 bases, and 12 bases separated the two germline ends. The CDR3 reads CASSERGQAQETQYF. The CDR3, as DNA: TGTGCCAGCAGTGAACGGGGGCAGGCTCAAGAGACCCAGTACTTC.

This clonotype appeared a single time. The chain uses TRBV7-9 and TRBJ2-7, with TRBD1 matching over 10 bases. With V trimmed by 0 bases and J by 0 bases, 5 bases remained unmatched. The germline gives CDR1 SEHNR, CDR2 FQNEAQ (reference sequence). This CDR3 has 17 amino acids. The CDR3 coding sequence is TGTGCCAGCAGCTTAGCGTCGACAGGGGGCCTCTCCTACGAGCAGTACTTC. Encoded protein: CASSLASTGGLSYEQYF.

This rearrangement joins TRBV7-2 to TRBJ2-1; 10 bases fit TRBD2. CDR1 and CDR2 from the germline V gene are SGHTA and FQGNSA. Trimming cost V 7 bases and J 10 bases; bases outside gene matches: 10. The CDR3 spans 14 residues. The CDR3 DNA sequence: TGTGCCAGCATGCTAGCGGGAGCGGGTGGGGAGCAGTTCTTC. Residues: CASMLAGAGGEQFF.

This clonotype showed up just once. The chain joins TRBV21-1 to TRBJ1-2; TRBD1 reflects the table's D call only, with no check against the DNA. TRBV21-1 is a known pseudogene. The CDR3 runs 16 residues. Written as DNA, the CDR3 is TGTGCCAGCAGCCATAAAGGGGGGACAGGCCTTTTTGGCTACACCTTC. This encodes CASSHKGGTGLFGYTF.

The chain uses TRBV6-6 and TRBJ2-2, with a weak D call TRBD1 (5 bases). V was shortened by 5 bases and J by 2 bases, with 12 bases between the two germline ends. CDR1 and CDR2 (germline): MNHNY, SVGAGI (reference sequence). CDR3 length: 15 amino acids. The CDR3 DNA sequence: TGTGCCAGCAGTGACCGGCAGGGAAACACCGGGGAGCTGTTTTTT. Protein: CASSDRQGNTGELFF.

The J gene is TRBJ1-1, the V gene TRBV5-1; D not resolved. This CDR3 is 15 amino acids long. CDR1 and CDR2 from the germline V gene are SGHRS and YFSETQ. The V end lost 6 bases, the J end lost 0 bases, and 15 bases lay between the germline ends. CDR3 sequence reads: CASNLGQKLNTEAFF. DNA of the CDR3: TGCGCCAGCAACCTAGGTCAGAAATTGAACACTGAAGCTTTCTTT.

This clonotype was observed a single time. This sequence joins TRBV29-1 and TRBJ2-7, with 7 positions matching TRBD1. This CDR3 is 13 amino acids long. The V and J ends lost 5 bases and 0 bases, in that order; junction bases with no gene match: 4. The germline V gene has CDR1 SQVTM and CDR2 ANQGSEA. CDR3 bases: TGCAGCGTTACGACAGGGACCTCCTACGAGCAGTACTTC. Its translation: CSVTTGTSYEQYF.

This chain uses TRBV3-1 with TRBJ1-2; D uncertain. This CDR3 region has 18 residues. The germline V gene has CDR1 LGHDT and CDR2 YNNKEL (reference sequence). V lost 1 base and J 3 bases, leaving 21 bases between the germline ends. As DNA, the CDR3 is TGTGCCAGCAGCCAAGGTCCTCTCCGGGGAGGTCAGTACTATGGCTACACCTTC. Its translation is CASSQGPLRGGQYYGYTF.

This chain connects TRBV20-1 to TRBJ1-3; 8 bases are a match to TRBD1. With 6 bases clipped from V and 3 bases from J, the junction kept 4 bases outside the gene matches. CDR3 size: 13 residues. Germline V lookup: CDR1 DFQATT, CDR2 SNEGSKA (reference sequence). CDR3 bases: TGCAGTGCCCAAGACAGGGGTGGAAACACCATATATTTT. Translating it yields CSAQDRGGNTIYF.

The chain combines TRBV7-2 with TRBJ2-5; TRBD2 might be the D (5 bases). Germline-derived CDR1 and CDR2 are SGHTA and FQGNSA. Trimming shortened V by 1 base and J by 11 bases, and 14 bases separated the two germline ends. The CDR3 is 13 residues long. CDR3 DNA: TGTGCCAGCAGCTTAGGGGGTTCGGGGAATCAGTACTTC. This sequence encodes CASSLGGSGNQYF.

This chain uses TRBV29-1 with TRBJ2-7, with no clear D. Per the germline V gene, CDR1 is SQVTM and CDR2 is ANQGSEA. Trimming cost V 4 bases and J 3 bases, with 10 bases left between them. The CDR3 contains 12 residues. CDR3 sequence: CSVAGVGYEQYF. The CDR3, as DNA: TGCAGCGTTGCTGGGGTTGGCTACGAGCAGTACTTC.

The chain links TRBV6-5 to TRBJ1-2; 10 bases agree with TRBD1. In germline, CDR1 is MNHEY, CDR2 SVGAGI. The CDR3 totals 14 residues. The J segment lost 6 bases and the V segment lost 2 bases, leaving 3 bases of the junction unmatched. CDR3 DNA: TGTGCCAGCAGTTACGAGGACAGGGGGGATGGCTACACCTTC. Translation gives CASSYEDRGDGYTF.

This clonotype has a single count. The chain joins TRBV11-2 to TRBJ1-1; no clear D. CDR1 and CDR2 from the germline V gene are SGHAT and FQNNGV. Trimming pared 3 bases from V and 6 bases from J, leaving 14 bases between. The CDR3 sequence is 14 residues long. Here the CDR3 reads CASSFPPRVPEAFF. The CDR3 nucleotides read TGTGCCAGCAGCTTCCCCCCGAGGGTACCTGAAGCTTTCTTT. The full variable domain, rest sourced from reference TRBV11-2 and TRBJ1-1, is EAGVAQSPRYKIIEKRQSVAFWCNPISGHATLYWYQQILGQGPKLLIQFQNNGVVDDSQLPKDRFSAERLKGVDSTLKIQPAKLEDSAVYLCASSFPPRVPEAFFGQGTRLTVV.

The rearrangement links TRBV18 to TRBJ1-5; no clear D gene. With 2 bases removed from V and 2 bases from J, the gap between germline ends came to 7 bases. The CDR3 consists of 14 residues. CDR1 and CDR2 (germline): KGHSH, LQKENI. The CDR3 DNA reads TGTGCCAGCTCACCAGGACGCGGCAATCAGCCCCAGCATTTT. It encodes CASSPGRGNQPQHF.

The CDR3 DNA reads TGTGCTAGTGGTCCTTCGGTTATCGCGGGGCCCTACAATGAGCAGTTCTTC. Translation gives CASGPSVIAGPYNEQFF. This chain uses TRBV12-5 with TRBJ2-1, with D possibly being TRBD2 (6 bases). CDR1 and CDR2 from the germline V gene are LGHNT and FRNRAP. The CDR3 contains 17 residues. V was clipped by 5 bases and J by 2 bases, with 19 bases between them.